This TCR beta chain was sequenced for a study of blood T cell repertoires in COVID-19. Methods used by the authors: Estimation of nucleated cell counts relied on the amplification of reference gene primers. Generated by immunoSEQ multiplex PCR, the TCRdb table keeps only in-frame clones and is missing some. V, J and clone size were drawn from that table, and D and trimming were deduced from the DNA. The repertoire holds 150,000 or so clones, with about 82% as singletons. The CDR3 consists of 14 residues. Per germline, CDR1 SGHKS and CDR2 YYEKEE (reference sequence). Trimming took 4 bases from V and 7 from J; bases not matched to a gene: 7. This clone is judged medium-sized.

This TCR derives from a woman in her forties with active or convalescent COVID-19. The specimen sequenced was peripheral blood. V gene TRBV5-5 combines with J gene TRBJ2-7; TRBD1 agrees at 11 bases. This CDR3 reads CASSEAGQGVEQYF. The CDR3 DNA is TGTGCCAGCAGCGAGGCGGGACAGGGGGTTGAGCAGTACTTC. Filled out from reference TRBV5-5 and TRBJ2-7, the complete variable domain reads DAGVTQSPTHLIKTRGQQVTLRCSPISGHKSVSWYQQVLGQGPQFIFQYYEKEERGRGNFPDRFSARQFPNYSSELNVNALLLGDSALYLCASSEAGQGVEQYFGPGTRLTVT.